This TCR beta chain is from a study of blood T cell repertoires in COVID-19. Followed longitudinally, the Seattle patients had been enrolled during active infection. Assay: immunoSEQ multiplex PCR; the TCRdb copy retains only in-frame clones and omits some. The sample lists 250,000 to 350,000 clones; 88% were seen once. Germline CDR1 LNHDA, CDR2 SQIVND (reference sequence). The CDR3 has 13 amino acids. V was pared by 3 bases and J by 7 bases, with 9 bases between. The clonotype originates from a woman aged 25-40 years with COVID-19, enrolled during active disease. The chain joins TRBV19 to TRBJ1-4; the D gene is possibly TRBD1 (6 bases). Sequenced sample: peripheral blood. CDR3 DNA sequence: TGTGCCAGTAGTATTCTCAGGGGTGAAAAACTGTTTTTT. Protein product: CASSILRGEKLFF. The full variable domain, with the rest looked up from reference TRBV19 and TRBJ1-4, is DGGITQSPKYLFRKEGQNVTLSCEQNLNHDAMYWYRQDPGQGLRLIYYSQIVNDFQKGDIAEGYSVSREKKESFPLTVTSAQKNPTAFYLCASSILRGEKLFFGSGTQLSVL.